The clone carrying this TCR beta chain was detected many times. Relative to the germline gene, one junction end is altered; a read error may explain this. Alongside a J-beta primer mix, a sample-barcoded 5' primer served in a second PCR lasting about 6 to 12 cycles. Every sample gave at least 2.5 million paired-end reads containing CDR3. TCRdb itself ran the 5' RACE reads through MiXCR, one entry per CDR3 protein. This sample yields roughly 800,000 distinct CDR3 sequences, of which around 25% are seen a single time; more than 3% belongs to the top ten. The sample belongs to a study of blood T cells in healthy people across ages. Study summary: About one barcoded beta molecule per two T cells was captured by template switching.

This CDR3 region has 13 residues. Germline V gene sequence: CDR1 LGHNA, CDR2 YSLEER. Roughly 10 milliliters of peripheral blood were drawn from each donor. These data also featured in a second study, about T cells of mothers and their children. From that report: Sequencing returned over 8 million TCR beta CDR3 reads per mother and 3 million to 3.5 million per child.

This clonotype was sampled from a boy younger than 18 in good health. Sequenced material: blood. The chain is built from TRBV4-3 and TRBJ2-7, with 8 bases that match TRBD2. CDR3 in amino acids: CASSPRGGYEQYF. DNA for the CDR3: TGTGCCAGCAGTCCTCGGGGGGGCTACGAGCAGTACTTC.